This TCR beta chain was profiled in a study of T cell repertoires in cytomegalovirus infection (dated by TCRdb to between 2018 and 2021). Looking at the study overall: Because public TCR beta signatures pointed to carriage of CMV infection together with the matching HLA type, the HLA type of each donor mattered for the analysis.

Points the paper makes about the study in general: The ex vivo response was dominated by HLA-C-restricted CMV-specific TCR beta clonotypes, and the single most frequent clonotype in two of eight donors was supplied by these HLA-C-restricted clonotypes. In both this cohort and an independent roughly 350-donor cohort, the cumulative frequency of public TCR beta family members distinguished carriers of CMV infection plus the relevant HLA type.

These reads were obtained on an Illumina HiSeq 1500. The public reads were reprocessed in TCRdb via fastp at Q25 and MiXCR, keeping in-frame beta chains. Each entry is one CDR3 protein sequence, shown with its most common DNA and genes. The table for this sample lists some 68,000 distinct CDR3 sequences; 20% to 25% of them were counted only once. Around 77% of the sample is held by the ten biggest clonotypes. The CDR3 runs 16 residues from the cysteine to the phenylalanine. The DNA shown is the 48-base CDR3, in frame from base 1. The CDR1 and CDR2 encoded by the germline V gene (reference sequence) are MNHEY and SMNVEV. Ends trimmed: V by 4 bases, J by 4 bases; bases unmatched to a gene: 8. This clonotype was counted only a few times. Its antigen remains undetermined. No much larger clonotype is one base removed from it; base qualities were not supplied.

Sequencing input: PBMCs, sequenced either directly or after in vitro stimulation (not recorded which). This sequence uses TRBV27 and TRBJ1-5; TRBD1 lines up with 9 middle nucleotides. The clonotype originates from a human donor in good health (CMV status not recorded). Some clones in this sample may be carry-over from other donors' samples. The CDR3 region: CASSSDTGGRNQPQHF. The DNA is TGTGCCAGCAGTTCCGACACAGGGGGCAGAAATCAGCCCCAGCATTTT.